Below are 22 T cell receptor beta chains sequenced from a single sample in a study of control samples from healthy donors and cancer patients (dated by TCRdb to the early 2020s). Libraries came from the immunoSEQ multiplex PCR assay. Imported from immuneACCESS, the table was reduced by TCRdb to in-frame sequences with V and J called. These copies leave out some clones; in studies compared against another copy, an unresolved V gene accounts for under half, and the cause of the remainder is not known. Present in this sample are approximately 88,000 clones, roughly 92% of which were seen just once. The leading ten clones occupy around 0.9% of the sample. The sequencing input was blood. These receptors all come from a woman aged 25 to 39 in good health.

This clone has only a few counts. This chain joins TRBV27 and TRBJ2-1; 9 positions match TRBD2. Trimming at V came to 10 bases and at J to 7 bases, leaving 14 bases not matched to a gene. The CDR3 totals 15 residues. Germline V gene sequence: CDR1 MNHEY, CDR2 SMNVEV (reference sequence). This CDR3 reads CATRYPRGGVNEQFF. For the CDR3, the DNA is TGTGCCACCAGATACCCGCGGGGGGGGGTTAATGAGCAGTTCTTC.

The rearrangement joins TRBV5-1 to TRBJ1-4; D ambiguous. V was cut by 4 bases and J by 3 bases, with 10 bases left in between. The CDR3 extends over 14 amino acids. CDR1 and CDR2 from the germline V gene are SGHRS and YFSETQ. CDR3 protein: CASSPGSPNEKLFF. The DNA of the CDR3 is TGCGCCAGCAGCCCCGGGTCGCCTAATGAAAAACTGTTTTTT.

V gene TRBV3-1 (or the pseudogene TRBV3-2) combines with J gene TRBJ2-2; 7 bases align to TRBD1. Germline CDR1 LGHDT, CDR2 YNNKEL (reference sequence). V lost 10 bases and J lost 2; bases outside the gene matches: 7. This CDR3 is 14 amino acids long. As DNA, the CDR3 is TGTGCCACCGAGAACAGGGGAAACACCGGGGAGCTGTTTTTT. Amino acids: CATENRGNTGELFF.

This clone was found once. The chain links TRBV30 to TRBJ1-1; D is unresolved. Trimming took 4 bases from V and 1 from J, leaving 10 bases between them. CDR1 and CDR2 from the germline V gene are GTSNPN and SVGIG (reference sequence). This CDR3 is built from 13 residues. The CDR3 loop is CAWKRTANTEAFF. Here the CDR3 DNA reads TGTGCCTGGAAACGGACGGCGAACACTGAAGCTTTCTTT.

The J gene is TRBJ2-7, the V gene TRBV15; 10 nucleotides match TRBD1. Germline-derived CDR1 and CDR2 are LNHNV and YYDKDF (reference sequence). V shed 0 bases, J shed 6 bases, and the junction held 2 bases outside the gene matches. The CDR3 runs 14 residues. The CDR3, as DNA: TGTGCCACCAGCAGAGATCGGACAGGGGGCGAGCAGTACTTC. Translated, it gives CATSRDRTGGEQYF.

CDR3 sequence: CASSQRLAGATDTQYF. CDR3 DNA sequence: TGTGCCAGCAGCCAACGATTAGCGGGAGCGACAGATACGCAGTATTTT. The rearrangement links TRBV3-1 (or the pseudogene TRBV3-2) to TRBJ2-3; 9 bases match TRBD2. This CDR3 region has 16 residues. The junction had 6 bases not matched to a gene; V was cut back by 2 bases and J by 3 bases. Germline V gene sequence: CDR1 LGHDT, CDR2 YNNKEL (reference sequence).

This clone was seen just once. This chain links TRBV18 with TRBJ1-2; tentative D call: TRBD1 (5 bases). This CDR3 is built from 14 residues. The germline V gene has CDR1 KGHSH and CDR2 LQKENI. V was cut by 3 bases and J by 2 bases, with 10 bases left in between. CDR3 in amino acids: CASSPADRNYGYTF. The CDR3 nucleotides read TGTGCCAGCTCACCTGCTGACAGAAACTATGGCTACACCTTC.

The chain has TRBV4-1 and TRBJ1-1, with D uncertain. Germline loops: CDR1 MGHRA, CDR2 YSYEKL. Trimming shortened V by 1 base and J by 0 bases, and 0 bases separated the two germline ends. The CDR3 totals 12 residues. CDR3 region: CASSQVNTEAFF. The CDR3 DNA follows: TGCGCCAGCAGCCAAGTGAACACTGAAGCTTTCTTT.

This sequence joins TRBV7-3 and TRBJ1-1; D call uncertain. V gave up 2 bases and J gave up 4 bases, with 17 bases separating them. From germline, CDR1 is SGHTA and CDR2 FQGTGA. This CDR3 region has 16 residues. The CDR3 DNA follows: TGTGCCAGCAGCTTAGGGGAGGTAGGGTCGGGCACTGAAGCTTTCTTT. The encoded protein is CASSLGEVGSGTEAFF.

The chain combines TRBV29-1 with TRBJ2-4; tentative D call: TRBD1 (6 bases). The CDR3 is 15 residues long. The germline V gene encodes CDR1 SQVTM and CDR2 ANQGSEA. The V gene lost 4 bases and the J gene lost 0 bases, with 13 bases spanning the gap. CDR3 loop: CSVVDRQLAKNIQYF. CDR3 DNA sequence: TGCAGCGTTGTCGACAGGCAGCTAGCCAAAAACATTCAGTACTTC.

The sample holds one count of this clone. The J gene is TRBJ1-4, the V gene TRBV7-9; 11 bases map to TRBD1. This CDR3 has 15 amino acids. With 3 bases clipped from V and 8 bases from J, the junction kept 5 bases outside the gene matches. Per the germline V gene, CDR1 is SEHNR and CDR2 is FQNEAQ (reference sequence). CDR3 in amino acids: CASSFGQGAREKLFF. CDR3 bases: TGTGCCAGCAGCTTCGGACAGGGGGCAAGGGAAAAACTGTTTTTT.

The J gene is TRBJ1-6, the V gene TRBV19; 7 bases agree with TRBD1. This CDR3 has 15 residues. CDR1 is LNHDA, CDR2 SQIVND, per germline (reference sequence). V shed 3 bases and J 8 bases; nucleotides not matched to a gene: 7. Here the CDR3 DNA reads TGTGCCAGTAGTATTCGTGAAGGGGGCTATTCACCCCTCCACTTT. The encoded protein is CASSIREGGYSPLHF.

In its sample, this clone was seen once. This chain links TRBV29-1 with TRBJ1-2; D uncertain. From germline, CDR1 is SQVTM and CDR2 ANQGSEA. CDR3 size: 12 residues. V was clipped by 3 bases and J by 8 bases, with 13 bases between them. CDR3 sequence (DNA): TGCAGCGTTGACCTGAGGACGGGAGGCTACACCTTC. It is translated as CSVDLRTGGYTF.

This clone was seen only once. The rearrangement links TRBV2 to TRBJ2-5, with D perhaps matching TRBD1 (5 bases). This CDR3 has 13 residues. Trimming pared 4 bases from V and 2 bases from J, leaving 8 bases between. The germline gives CDR1 SNHLY, CDR2 FYNNEI. CDR3 nucleotides: TGTGCCAGCAGTGCCGACAGTCAAGAGACCCAGTACTTC. Protein sequence: CASSADSQETQYF.

The chain's CDR3 is CASSGPLGTEAFF. The DNA for the CDR3 is TGCGCCAGCAGTGGACCCTTGGGCACTGAAGCTTTCTTT. This chain joins TRBV10-1 and TRBJ1-1, with no clear D. The CDR3 loop spans 13 amino acids. Germline lookup yields CDR1 WNHNN and CDR2 SYGVQD (reference sequence). The germline V and J ends were trimmed by 4 bases and 4 bases, with 10 bases remaining between them.

The chain recombines TRBV6-2 or TRBV6-3 with TRBJ2-3; D might be TRBD1 or TRBD2, each matching 5 bases. CDR1 and CDR2 (germline): MNHEY, SVGEGT. The CDR3 consists of 18 residues. V lost 0 bases and J 1 base, leaving 17 bases between the germline ends. For the CDR3, the DNA is TGTGCCAGCAGTTACTCGGTCCGGGACCCCGGTGGCACAGATACGCAGTATTTT. Its protein is CASSYSVRDPGGTDTQYF.

The J gene is TRBJ2-7, the V gene TRBV4-2, with 13 bases matching TRBD2. The CDR3 sequence is 17 residues long. Looked up from germline, CDR1 is LGHNA and CDR2 is YNFKEQ. V dropped 1 base and J dropped 2; count of bases not matched to a gene: 5. CDR3 DNA sequence: TGTGCCAGCAGCCAAGTGGGACTAGCGGGGATTGCCTACGAGCAGTACTTC. It specifies CASSQVGLAGIAYEQYF.

This clone showed up just once. This chain connects TRBV18 to TRBJ2-7, with 11 bases aligning to TRBD2. The CDR3 runs 15 residues. Unmatched junction bases numbered 2, after V lost 1 base and J lost 3 bases. Germline values: CDR1 KGHSH, CDR2 LQKENI. The CDR3 here is CASSPLGTSGYEQYF. Written as DNA, the CDR3 is TGTGCCAGCTCACCACTCGGGACTAGCGGCTACGAGCAGTACTTC.

The V gene is TRBV21-1, the J gene TRBJ1-2. TRBV21-1 is deemed a pseudogene. This CDR3 contains 15 residues. Here the CDR3 reads CASSKAVGGLYGYTF. The CDR3 coding sequence is TGTGCCAGCAGCAAAGCCGTAGGCGGACTCTATGGCTACACCTTC.

In its sample, this clone was seen once. The V and J genes are TRBV19 and TRBJ1-1, with D unresolved. V was trimmed by 1 base and J by 4 bases, leaving 10 bases between them. This CDR3 region has 14 residues. From germline, CDR1 is LNHDA and CDR2 SQIVND (reference sequence). This chain's CDR3 is CASSIGVLATEAFF. CDR3 nucleotide sequence: TGTGCCAGTAGTATAGGAGTTCTTGCCACTGAAGCTTTCTTT.

The chain recombines TRBV6-6 with TRBJ1-3, with 10 bases identical to TRBD1. This CDR3 has 16 amino acids. J lost 8 bases, V lost 0 bases, and 7 bases had no gene match. Germline V gives CDR1 MNHNY, CDR2 SVGAGI (reference sequence). DNA for the CDR3: TGTGCCAGCAGTTACTCCGGGACAGGGGTAGGAGACACCATATATTTT. Encoded protein: CASSYSGTGVGDTIYF.

The chain recombines TRBV11-2 with TRBJ2-5; D is undetermined. CDR3 length: 13 residues. The germline gives CDR1 SGHAT, CDR2 FQNNGV. Deletions cut 4 bases from V and 7 bases from J, with 13 bases between. The CDR3 is CASSSVLRVTQYF. The CDR3 DNA is TGTGCCAGCAGCTCAGTATTAAGAGTGACCCAGTACTTC. Full variable domain (rest looked up from reference TRBV11-2 and TRBJ2-5): EAGVAQSPRYKIIEKRQSVAFWCNPISGHATLYWYQQILGQGPKLLIQFQNNGVVDDSQLPKDRFSAERLKGVDSTLKIQPAKLEDSAVYLCASSSVLRVTQYFGPGTRLLVL.